Reported below is one TCR beta chain. Its antigen is currently unknown. The sort gate was single viable CD3+CD4+CD8-CD45RO+ cells for memory CD4+ T cells. Under the authors' procedure: Out-of-frame sequences were removed, leaving a few million distinct TCRbeta sequences. Profiled with immunoSEQ multiplex PCR; TCRdb holds only in-frame clones, not every one. V and J calls plus clone size are reproduced from that table; the DNA served to infer D and trimming. This sample yields about 82,000 clones, of which over 80% are seen a single time; around 0.84% belongs to the top ten. The data stem from a study of memory CD4+ T cells and cytomegalovirus serostatus. Overall study findings and caveats: The CMV-associated TCR signature appears largely within the CD4+ memory repertoire. Of 150 to 200 reported CMV TCRbeta sequences, 65 to 85 were found in memory CD4+ repertoires.

This TCR was sampled from an adult in good health and CMV-seronegative. The specimen sequenced was memory CD4+ T cells from blood.

CDR3 bases: TGTGCCAGCAGCCCCGCTGGAAACACCATATATTTT. Translated, it gives CASSPAGNTIYF. V usage is TRBV11-2 and J usage is TRBJ1-3; D is unclear. The CDR3 covers 12 residues. The germline V and J ends were trimmed by 5 bases and 2 bases, with 4 bases remaining between them. Germline CDR1 and CDR2: SGHAT and FQNNGV.